This T cell receptor (beta chain) appears in the sequencing data of a study of cytomegalovirus exposure and HLA in healthy donors. PCR used 60 Vbeta primers and 13 Jbeta primers. Here immunoSEQ multiplex PCR was the method, and the copy in TCRdb shows in-frame clones only, minus some. In the table there are 150,000 to 200,000 clones, under 80% of which are singletons. This clone was observed a single time. The target antigen is unknown. Other DNA sequences from this sample encode an identical CDR3 as well. Study-level results: One variant, a missense change in DCLRE1C, was linked in a later analysis to TCR beta V- and J-gene trimming. One later analysis reportedly identified an Asian-associated ancestry cluster that showed fewer N-insertions than the roughly 640-donor mean. Presence/absence results assume similar sequencing depth per donor, which may not hold.

Germline lookup yields CDR1 SGHNT and CDR2 YYREEE (reference sequence). The CDR3 loop spans 14 amino acids. With 4 bases removed from V and 8 bases from J, the gap between germline ends came to 18 bases. Each donor was nominally healthy when sampled (though unrecorded immune exposures were likely). Source material: PBMCs. This TCR was sampled from a woman between 50 and 59 years old in good health and CMV-seropositive. The chain recombines TRBV5-4 with TRBJ1-2, with D possibly TRBD1 on 5 matching bases. CDR3 in DNA: TGTGCCAGCAGCGCGGGGCCTACGGGGGAGGGCTACACCTTC. It specifies CASSAGPTGEGYTF.